These 18 T cell receptor beta chains share one sample of origin, sequenced in a study of T-cell reconstitution after alpha-beta-depleted transplantation in children. Using unique molecular identifiers, the investigators prepared the TCRbeta library. TCRdb reanalysed the PCR reads using MiXCR and keeps one entry per CDR3 protein. The sample has 500,000 to 600,000 distinct CDR3 sequences; 27% are singletons. The source was PBMCs, collected before TCRalphabeta/CD19-depleted stem cell transplant. Receptors originate from a boy under two years old with Wiskott-Aldrich syndrome, due to receive a stem cell transplant.

Only a few counts were recorded for this clonotype. This chain uses TRBV7-2 with TRBJ1-2; D unclear. The CDR3 contains 14 residues. V was trimmed by 3 bases and J by 4 bases, leaving 12 bases between them. Germline CDR1 SGHTA, CDR2 FQGNSA. The CDR3, as DNA: TGTGCCAGCAGCTTGAACAAGGGCGGCTATGGCTACACCTTC. This sequence encodes CASSLNKGGYGYTF.

The rearrangement joins TRBV2 to TRBJ2-7; TRBD2 is a possible D gene (5 bases). V was cut by 7 bases and J by 4 bases, with 20 bases left in between. In germline, CDR1 is SNHLY, CDR2 FYNNEI. This CDR3 contains 15 residues. The CDR3 region is CASTPVDCGSYEQYF. CDR3 DNA sequence: TGTGCCAGCACGCCGGTAGACTGTGGGAGTTACGAGCAGTACTTC.

This clonotype was seen a few times. The chain carries TRBV12-3 or TRBV12-4 and TRBJ1-2; TRBD1 matches 10 bases. The CDR3 totals 12 residues. The V segment lost 6 bases and the J segment 8 bases; nucleotides outside the gene matches: 3. The CDR3 DNA follows: TGTGCCAGCAGAGACAGGGGGCACGGCTACACCTTC. Its protein product is CASRDRGHGYTF.

This clonotype showed up just a few times. The rearrangement uses TRBV20-1 and TRBJ2-3; TRBD2 is a possible D gene (8 bases). The germline gives CDR1 DFQATT, CDR2 SNEGSKA (reference sequence). The germline V and J ends were trimmed by 0 bases and 0 bases, with 22 bases remaining between them. This CDR3 contains 19 residues. CDR3: CSARDHTSGGGLSTDTQYF. DNA for the CDR3: TGCAGTGCTAGAGACCATACTAGCGGAGGGGGCCTTAGCACAGATACGCAGTATTTT.

V usage is TRBV5-5 and J usage is TRBJ2-5; D not resolved. V was pared by 7 bases and J by 4 bases, with 20 bases between. The CDR3 runs to 15 residues. Germline CDR1 reads SGHKS; CDR2 reads YYEKEE (reference sequence). The CDR3 DNA follows: TGTGCCAGCGGCTCCGGGCCCCCGTCCCTAGAGACCCAGTACTTC. Protein sequence: CASGSGPPSLETQYF. The variable domain in full, with the rest retrieved from reference TRBV5-5 and TRBJ2-5, is DAGVTQSPTHLIKTRGQQVTLRCSPISGHKSVSWYQQVLGQGPQFIFQYYEKEERGRGNFPDRFSARQFPNYSSELNVNALLLGDSALYLCASGSGPPSLETQYFGPGTRLLVL.

This clonotype was observed a few times. The CDR3 sequence is CASSETGYNYEQYF. The DNA of the CDR3 is TGTGCCAGCAGTGAAACAGGCTACAATTACGAGCAGTACTTC. The chain couples TRBV2 to TRBJ2-7; TRBD1 is a possible D gene (5 bases). Trimming left V 2 bases short and J 4 bases short, with 12 bases between. Germline CDR1 reads SNHLY; CDR2 reads FYNNEI. This CDR3 contains 14 residues.

The table lists this clonotype with a few counts. This chain joins TRBV5-1 and TRBJ2-1; D might be TRBD2 (6 bases). CDR1 and CDR2 (germline): SGHRS, YFSETQ. V was shortened by 3 bases and J by 10 bases, with 14 bases between the two germline ends. The length of the CDR3 is 13 residues. The CDR3 nucleotides read TGCGCCAGCAGCTCCAGGATGGCGGGGGAGCAGTTCTTC. It encodes CASSSRMAGEQFF. The variable domain in full, with the rest retrieved from reference TRBV5-1 and TRBJ2-1, is KAGVTQTPRYLIKTRGQQVTLSCSPISGHRSVSWYQQTPGQGLQFLFEYFSETQRNKGNFPGRFSGRQFSNSRSEMNVSTLELGDSALYLCASSSRMAGEQFFGPGTRLTVL.

This clonotype occurred a few times. V is TRBV20-1 and J is TRBJ1-5; D possibly corresponds to TRBD1 (6 bases). Germline V gene data show CDR1 as DFQATT and CDR2 as SNEGSKA (reference sequence). Trimming stripped 3 bases from V and 6 bases from J, with 15 bases between. The CDR3 loop spans 14 amino acids. CDR3 DNA sequence: TGCAGTGCTAGCACAGGGACTCGTGTTCAGCCCCAGCATTTT. Amino acid sequence: CSASTGTRVQPQHF.

This clonotype occurred a few times. This chain links TRBV10-2 with TRBJ2-4; D possibly corresponds to TRBD2 (5 bases). Trimming removed 6 bases from V and 7 bases from J, with 16 bases in between. Germline loops: CDR1 WSHSY, CDR2 SAAADI. This CDR3 has 14 amino acids. The CDR3 coding sequence is TGCGCCAGCAGGACGGGATCAAACTGGAACATTCAGTACTTC. Amino acids: CASRTGSNWNIQYF.

The rearrangement joins TRBV7-2 to TRBJ2-1; TRBD2 aligns across 12 bases. Germline CDR1 and CDR2: SGHTA and FQGNSA. The CDR3 is 14 amino acids. V dropped 5 bases and J dropped 9; count of bases not matched to a gene: 5. The CDR3 sequence is CASSRRLAGVEQFF. DNA for the CDR3: TGTGCCAGCAGCCGTCGACTAGCGGGAGTTGAGCAGTTCTTC.

The chain employs TRBV11-2 and TRBJ2-5, with 7 bases matching TRBD2. The CDR3 is 18 amino acids. Germline CDR1 is SGHAT and CDR2 is FQNNGV. Trimming removed 1 base from V and 5 bases from J; junction bases left unmatched: 16. The CDR3 loop reads CASSLVSRAGITTETQYF. CDR3 sequence (DNA): TGTGCCAGCAGCTTAGTCTCTCGAGCGGGAATAACAACGGAGACCCAGTACTTC.

This clonotype was recorded a few times. The chain combines TRBV12-3 or TRBV12-4 with TRBJ1-1; weak D call: TRBD1 (5 bases). V lost 3 bases to trimming and J lost 9 bases, with 8 bases between them. The CDR3 contains 11 residues. CDR3 amino acids: CASSFRDQAFF. The CDR3 nucleotides are TGTGCCAGCAGTTTCCGGGACCAAGCTTTCTTT.

This sequence joins TRBV20-1 and TRBJ2-7; D call uncertain. The CDR3 covers 14 residues. V dropped 6 bases and J dropped 0 bases, with 15 bases sitting between them. In germline, CDR1 is DFQATT, CDR2 SNEGSKA (reference sequence). CDR3 sequence: CSAPVPGSSYEQYF. The CDR3 coding sequence is TGCAGTGCGCCAGTCCCGGGTAGCTCCTACGAGCAGTACTTC.

This clonotype was seen a handful of times. J is TRBJ2-1 and V is TRBV5-1; TRBD2 aligns across 9 bases. Unmatched junction bases numbered 8, after V lost 3 bases and J lost 4 bases. Germline CDR1 is SGHRS and CDR2 is YFSETQ. This CDR3 contains 16 residues. The CDR3 nucleotides are TGCGCCAGCAGCTCGAGAGGACTAGCGAGATACAATGAGCAGTTCTTC. Translation gives CASSSRGLARYNEQFF.

This clonotype has more than one count but fewer than ten. The chain links TRBV20-1 to TRBJ2-5, with D possibly being TRBD1 or TRBD2 (7 bases each). Germline loops: CDR1 DFQATT, CDR2 SNEGSKA (reference sequence). The CDR3 covers 14 residues. Deletions cut 5 bases from V and 1 base from J, with 14 bases between. CDR3 protein: CSAQSGTAQETQYF. In DNA form, the CDR3 reads TGCAGTGCTCAAAGCGGGACAGCCCAAGAGACCCAGTACTTC.

V and J are TRBV20-1 and TRBJ1-4, with TRBD1 as a possible D gene (5 bases). V gave up 5 bases and J gave up 4 bases, with 11 bases separating them. CDR1 DFQATT and CDR2 SNEGSKA come from the germline V gene (reference sequence). The CDR3 covers 13 residues. CDR3 loop: CSAQGGNNEKLFF. The CDR3 nucleotides read TGCAGTGCTCAGGGAGGCAATAATGAAAAACTGTTTTTT.

The genes are TRBV6-5 and TRBJ2-7; a possible D gene is TRBD2 (5 bases). Germline CDR1 MNHEY, CDR2 SVGAGI. V lost 2 bases to trimming and J lost 1 base, with 12 bases between them. This CDR3 has 15 residues. The CDR3 region is CASSYVARGSYEQYF. CDR3 nucleotides: TGTGCCAGCAGTTACGTAGCGCGCGGATCCTACGAGCAGTACTTC.

DNA of the CDR3: TGTGCCAGCAGCCGTACGGGACTCACGGAAGAAAAACTGTTTTTT. Its translation: CASSRTGLTEEKLFF. V and J are TRBV7-3 and TRBJ1-4, with a tentative D call TRBD1 (5 bases). V was clipped by 5 bases and J by 8 bases, with 18 bases between them. CDR1 and CDR2 (germline): SGHTA, FQGTGA. This CDR3 is 15 amino acids long.